This TCR beta chain was found in a study of blood T cell repertoires in COVID-19. Only in-frame clones appear in the TCRdb table, and some are missing; sequencing was by immunoSEQ multiplex PCR. The sample includes about 20,000 clones, around 87% of them seen just once. Germline V gene data show CDR1 as MDHEN and CDR2 as SYDVKM. Trimming took 6 bases from V and 7 from J; bases not matched to a gene: 8. CDR3 length equals 14 residues. What was sequenced was peripheral blood. The receptor was derived from a human donor in a cohort sampled during active COVID-19. The chain combines TRBV28 with TRBJ1-5; TRBD1 matches 8 bases. The CDR3 loop is CASRGGQGGQPQHF. The CDR3 bases are TGTGCCAGCAGGGGAGGACAGGGCGGCCAGCCCCAGCATTTT.